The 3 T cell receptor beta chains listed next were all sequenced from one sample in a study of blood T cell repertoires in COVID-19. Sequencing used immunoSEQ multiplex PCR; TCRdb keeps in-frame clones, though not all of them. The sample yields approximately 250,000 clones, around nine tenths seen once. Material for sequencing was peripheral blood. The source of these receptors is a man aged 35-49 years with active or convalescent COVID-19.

The CDR3 nucleotides are TGTGCCAGCAGCTTGTTTGTGTGGACTAGCGGGGGGGCGTACCAAGAGACCCAGTACTTC. Amino acids: CASSLFVWTSGGAYQETQYF. V gene TRBV5-4 combines with J gene TRBJ2-5; 15 positions agree with TRBD2. With 1 base clipped from V and 0 bases from J, the junction kept 10 bases outside the gene matches. The CDR3 runs to 20 residues. Germline CDR1 reads SGHNT; CDR2 reads YYREEE (reference sequence).

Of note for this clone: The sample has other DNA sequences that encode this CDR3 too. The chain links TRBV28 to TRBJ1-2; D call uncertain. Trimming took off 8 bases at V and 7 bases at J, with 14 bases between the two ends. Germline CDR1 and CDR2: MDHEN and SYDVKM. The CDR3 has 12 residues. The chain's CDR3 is CASFLPRGGYTF. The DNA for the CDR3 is TGTGCCAGCTTTCTACCGAGAGGTGGCTACACCTTC.

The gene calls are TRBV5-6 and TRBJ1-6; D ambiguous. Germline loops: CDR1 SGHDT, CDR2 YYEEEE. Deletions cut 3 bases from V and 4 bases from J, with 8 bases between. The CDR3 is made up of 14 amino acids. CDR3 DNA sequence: TGTGCCAGCAGCTCGTTGTCTTATAATTCACCCCTCCACTTT. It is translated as CASSSLSYNSPLHF.